Below, 27 T cell receptor beta chains from the same sample are listed, as sequenced in a study of spatial heterogeneity in lung cancer (dated by TCRdb to between 2018 and 2021). Libraries were constructed by 5' RACE. The sequencing machine was a NextSeq 500. TCRdb trimmed the raw reads at Q25, called clones with MiXCR and kept productive beta chains. Records with the same CDR3 protein are collapsed into one entry carrying the most frequent genes and DNA. Present in this sample are roughly 8,400 distinct CDR3 sequences, roughly 4.3% of which were seen just once. Around a tenth of the sample is held by the ten biggest clonotypes. Overall results and qualifications from the work: The tumor nonsynonymous mutation count correlated with the number of expanded alpha and beta TCRs within the tumor.

Their antigen targets remain unknown. The time point label of this sample denotes: sample taken at primary tumor resection. The specimen was lung tumor tissue, collected at surgery. The receptors here all came from a female donor with early-stage non-small cell lung cancer.

This clonotype qualifies as medium-sized (0.01 to 0.1%). The chain uses TRBV20-1 and TRBJ2-3, with TRBD2 identical over 9 bases. This CDR3 spans 17 amino acids. CDR1 is DFQATT, CDR2 SNEGSKA, per germline (reference sequence). Losses at the gene ends were 2 bases for V and 1 base for J; bases not matched to a gene: 10. CDR3 protein: CSARLPRLAAGTDTQYF. CDR3 sequence (DNA): TGCAGTGCTAGACTTCCGAGACTAGCGGCAGGCACAGATACGCAGTATTTT.

This clonotype was found many times. The chain recombines TRBV20-1 with TRBJ1-5; D might be TRBD1 (6 bases). The CDR3 covers 13 residues. Germline assignment: CDR1 DFQATT and CDR2 SNEGSKA (reference sequence). The germline V and J ends were trimmed by 6 bases and 2 bases, with 11 bases remaining between them. The CDR3 bases are TGCAGTGCCCCCCCAGGGGGCAATCAGCCCCAGCATTTT. Its protein product is CSAPPGGNQPQHF.

There are many counts of this clonotype. J is TRBJ2-2 and V is TRBV11-3; D is uncertain. The germline CDR1 and CDR2 sequences are SGHNT and YENEEA. This CDR3 is built from 13 residues. V dropped 3 bases and J dropped 5 bases, with 7 bases sitting between them. As DNA, the CDR3 is TGTGCCAGCAGCTTGGGTTTAACCGGGGAGCTGTTTTTT. It yields the protein CASSLGLTGELFF.

V gene TRBV12-3 or TRBV12-4 combines with J gene TRBJ2-5, with unresolved D. Trimming left V 2 bases short and J 9 bases short, with 10 bases between. This CDR3 is built from 12 residues. The CDR3 region is CASSLRDTPQYF. The DNA for the CDR3 is TGTGCCAGCAGTTTAAGGGATACTCCCCAGTACTTC.

This clonotype appeared many times. V is TRBV7-8 and J is TRBJ2-7; the D gene is possibly TRBD1 (6 bases). CDR1 is SGHVS, CDR2 FQNEAQ, per germline. CDR3 length equals 16 residues. Trimming cost V 6 bases and J 5 bases, with 23 bases left between them. Here the CDR3 DNA reads TGTGCCAGCAGTAGGGACATAGGCGTCTTTGGTGACGAGCAGTACTTC. It specifies CASSRDIGVFGDEQYF.

In this sample, this clonotype turned up many times. This rearrangement joins TRBV7-9 to TRBJ2-7; D gene uncertain. The germline V gene encodes CDR1 SEHNR and CDR2 FQNEAQ (reference sequence). The CDR3 sequence is 15 residues long. V was trimmed by 5 bases and J by 0 bases, leaving 14 bases between them. Written as DNA, the CDR3 is TGTGCCAGCAGCCGTGCCGGAGTTAGCTCCTACGAGCAGTACTTC. As protein: CASSRAGVSSYEQYF. Looking up the rest from reference TRBV7-9 and TRBJ2-7 gives the full variable domain: DTGVSQNPRHKITKRGQNVTFRCDPISEHNRLYWYRQTLGQGPEFLTYFQNEAQLEKSRLLSDRFSAERPKGSFSTLEIQRTEQGDSAMYLCASSRAGVSSYEQYFGPGTRLTVT.

This clonotype was detected many times. This chain joins TRBV7-8 and TRBJ2-5; D possibly corresponds to TRBD2 (5 bases). Germline V gives CDR1 SGHVS, CDR2 FQNEAQ. V was trimmed by 2 bases and J by 0 bases, leaving 7 bases between them. CDR3 size: 14 residues. CDR3 sequence reads: CASSLRENQETQYF. The CDR3 coding sequence is TGTGCCAGCAGCTTAAGGGAGAACCAAGAGACCCAGTACTTC.

The chain employs TRBV12-3 or TRBV12-4 and TRBJ2-5; no firm D call. V was clipped by 3 bases and J by 2 bases, with 7 bases between them. CDR3 length: 13 amino acids. The CDR3 DNA reads TGTGCCAGCAGTTTGTGGCGGCAAGAGACCCAGTACTTC. The encoded protein is CASSLWRQETQYF.

This clonotype was counted many times. The chain recombines TRBV2 with TRBJ1-5; perhaps TRBD1 as D (5 bases). V lost 7 bases to trimming and J lost 0 bases, with 13 bases between them. The CDR3 length is 15 residues. The germline gives CDR1 SNHLY, CDR2 FYNNEI. DNA for the CDR3: TGTGCCAGCAAAGGAGGGGATTATAGCAATCAGCCCCAGCATTTT. It codes for CASKGGDYSNQPQHF.

By sample share, this clonotype is medium-sized. This chain joins TRBV30 and TRBJ2-2; maybe TRBD2 (5 bases). Deletions cut 5 bases from V and 3 bases from J, with 13 bases between. This CDR3 is built from 14 residues. Germline V gene sequence: CDR1 GTSNPN, CDR2 SVGIG (reference sequence). The CDR3 nucleotides read TGTGCCTGGCAAGGGAGAGGGTACACCGGGGAGCTGTTTTTT. It is translated as CAWQGRGYTGELFF.

This clonotype was counted ten times or more. The rearrangement uses TRBV5-1 and TRBJ1-2, with D possibly being TRBD1 (5 bases). V was pared by 6 bases and J by 6 bases, with 18 bases between. Germline CDR1 reads SGHRS; CDR2 reads YFSETQ. The CDR3 totals 14 residues. The CDR3 DNA is TGCGCCAGCACCCTTATGGGGGGGTCTAATGGCTACACCTTC. Translation: CASTLMGGSNGYTF.

This clonotype was found many times. The V gene is TRBV28, the J gene TRBJ2-3, with D hard to call. Trimming stripped 7 bases from V and 1 base from J, with 9 bases between. This CDR3 is 13 amino acids long. The germline CDR1 and CDR2 sequences are MDHEN and SYDVKM. The CDR3 loop reads CASTLGGTDTQYF. The CDR3 nucleotides are TGTGCCAGCACCTTGGGCGGCACAGATACGCAGTATTTT.

This clonotype was counted ten times or more. One end of the junction is discordant with germline, which a read error may explain. The chain recombines TRBV5-1 with TRBJ1-2, with 9 bases matching TRBD1. In germline, CDR1 is SGHRS, CDR2 YFSETQ. The CDR3 totals 14 residues. The CDR3 DNA sequence: TGCGCCAGCAGCCTGGGACAGGGTCGTGCTGGCTACAACTTC. This translates into CASSLGQGRAGYNF.

V gene TRBV7-3 combines with J gene TRBJ2-5; D is uncertain. V lost 1 base, J lost 4 bases, and 7 bases lay in between. The CDR3 has 13 residues. The germline gives CDR1 SGHTA, CDR2 FQGTGA. Here the CDR3 DNA reads TGTGCCAGCAGCTTAAACCCCTCAGAGACCCAGTACTTC. Amino acids: CASSLNPSETQYF.

This clonotype was counted many times. The chain employs TRBV11-2 and TRBJ2-3, with a tentative D call TRBD1 (5 bases). The CDR3 spans 13 residues. Germline values: CDR1 SGHAT, CDR2 FQNNGV. Trimming removed 5 bases at V and 6 bases at J, with 12 bases between. This chain's CDR3 is CASSPTGVDTQYF. The CDR3 DNA is TGTGCCAGCAGCCCCACAGGTGTGGATACGCAGTATTTT.

This clonotype was detected many times. This chain uses TRBV5-1 with TRBJ2-1; D call uncertain. Germline V lookup: CDR1 SGHRS, CDR2 YFSETQ. The germline V and J ends were trimmed by 0 bases and 6 bases, with 7 bases remaining between them. The CDR3 has 13 residues. CDR3 nucleotide sequence: TGCGCCAGCAGCTTGGAGGTTAGCAATGAGCAGTTCTTC. Translated: CASSLEVSNEQFF.

This clonotype was seen repeatedly, ten times or more. The chain carries TRBV10-3 and TRBJ2-1; TRBD2 matches at 7 bases. The CDR3 consists of 14 residues. After removal of 11 bases from V and 2 bases from J, the junction contained 9 bases not matched to a gene. Germline V gene data show CDR1 as ENHRY and CDR2 as SYGVKD. CDR3 in DNA: TGTGCCGTGTTTTTGGGAGGGCCCTACAATGAGCAGTTCTTC. It yields the protein CAVFLGGPYNEQFF.

This chain links TRBV12-3 or TRBV12-4 with TRBJ2-7, with D perhaps assigned TRBD1 or TRBD2 (6 bases each). This CDR3 spans 11 amino acids. V lost 4 bases to trimming and J lost 12 bases, with 13 bases between them. This CDR3 is CASSSTGRRYF. In nucleotides, the CDR3 is TGTGCCAGCAGTTCCACAGGGAGGAGGTACTTC.

This clonotype was found many times. CDR3 nucleotides: TGTGCCAGCAGCCGGAAAGGGGGGACTCTCGGCTATGGCTACACCTTC. This codes for CASSRKGGTLGYGYTF. This sequence joins TRBV13 and TRBJ1-2, with D tentatively TRBD1 (6 bases). V lost 5 bases and J lost 4, with 20 bases in between. Germline V CDR1 and CDR2: PRHDT, FYEKMQ (reference sequence). This CDR3 has 16 amino acids.

This clonotype has at least ten counts. The rearrangement uses TRBV2 and TRBJ2-4; D is uncertain. The germline V gene encodes CDR1 SNHLY and CDR2 FYNNEI. The CDR3 spans 14 residues. Between the trimmed V and J ends, which lost 6 bases and 0 bases, there was a span of 9 bases. CDR3 sequence (DNA): TGTGCCAGCAGGCCCGGGCTAGCCAAAAACATTCAGTACTTC. Translated, it gives CASRPGLAKNIQYF.

Ten or more counts support this clonotype. CDR3 in DNA: TGCAGCGCTACGGATCTTATGAACACTGAAGCTTTCTTT. Translating it yields CSATDLMNTEAFF. The V and J genes are TRBV29-1 and TRBJ1-1; D not resolved. V lost 7 bases and J lost 0, with 12 bases in between. Germline lookup yields CDR1 SQVTM and CDR2 ANQGSEA. The CDR3 contains 13 residues. Full variable domain (outside the CDR3, taken from reference TRBV29-1 and TRBJ1-1): SAVISQKPSRDICQRGTSLTIQCQVDSQVTMMFWYRQQPGQSLTLIATANQGSEATYESGFVIDKFPISRPNLTFSTLTVSNMSPEDSSIYLCSATDLMNTEAFFGQGTRLTVV.

The rearrangement joins TRBV24-1 to TRBJ2-2, with TRBD1 matching 7 bases. Germline-derived CDR1 and CDR2 are KGHDR and SFDVKD. V gave up 1 base and J gave up 3 bases; unmatched junction bases: 10. This CDR3 spans 18 amino acids. The CDR3 DNA follows: TGTGCCACCAGTGATTTTGGGGGACAGAATCAACACACCGGGGAGCTGTTTTTT. The encoded protein is CATSDFGGQNQHTGELFF.

In this sample, this clonotype is large. The chain links TRBV4-2 to TRBJ1-2, with D possibly matching TRBD1 (5 bases). This CDR3 comprises 15 residues. The V end lost 3 bases, the J end lost 2 bases, and 13 bases lay between the germline ends. The germline CDR1 and CDR2 sequences are LGHNA and YNFKEQ. The CDR3 protein is CASSQDILANYGYTF. The CDR3 DNA is TGTGCCAGCAGCCAGGACATATTGGCAAACTATGGCTACACCTTC.

This clonotype was observed at least ten times. V gene TRBV27 combines with J gene TRBJ2-5, with 10 bases identical to TRBD2. V was clipped by 5 bases and J by 5 bases; unmatched bases: 2. The CDR3 covers 13 residues. Germline CDR1 is MNHEY and CDR2 is SMNVEV (reference sequence). CDR3 nucleotide sequence: TGTGCCAGCAGTAGAGCGGGAGGGGAGACCCAGTACTTC. Translation: CASSRAGGETQYF.

This clonotype was seen many times. The chain joins TRBV12-3 or TRBV12-4 to TRBJ1-3; perhaps TRBD1 as D (5 bases). V lost 3 bases to trimming and J lost 0 bases, with 9 bases between them. The CDR3 totals 15 residues. The CDR3 spells CASSLEDISGNTIYF. For the CDR3, the DNA is TGTGCCAGCAGTTTGGAGGACATCTCTGGAAACACCATATATTTT.

This clonotype was observed many times. The chain links TRBV5-5 to TRBJ2-7; weak D call: TRBD2 (7 bases). Trimming pared 4 bases from V and 6 bases from J, leaving 11 bases between. The CDR3 has 12 residues. Germline CDR1 reads SGHKS; CDR2 reads YYEKEE (reference sequence). CDR3 protein: CASSPRGAEQYF. CDR3 bases: TGTGCCAGCAGCCCCCGGGGGGCCGAGCAGTACTTC.

This clonotype appeared many times. The V call is TRBV25-1, the J call TRBJ2-3; D gene unclear. The CDR3 extends over 16 amino acids. Germline assignment: CDR1 MGHDK and CDR2 SYGVNS. The V gene lost 5 bases and the J gene lost 0 bases, with 15 bases spanning the gap. The CDR3, as DNA: TGTGCCAGCAGTAACATGGTCAATCCTAGCACAGATACGCAGTATTTT. Translating it yields CASSNMVNPSTDTQYF.